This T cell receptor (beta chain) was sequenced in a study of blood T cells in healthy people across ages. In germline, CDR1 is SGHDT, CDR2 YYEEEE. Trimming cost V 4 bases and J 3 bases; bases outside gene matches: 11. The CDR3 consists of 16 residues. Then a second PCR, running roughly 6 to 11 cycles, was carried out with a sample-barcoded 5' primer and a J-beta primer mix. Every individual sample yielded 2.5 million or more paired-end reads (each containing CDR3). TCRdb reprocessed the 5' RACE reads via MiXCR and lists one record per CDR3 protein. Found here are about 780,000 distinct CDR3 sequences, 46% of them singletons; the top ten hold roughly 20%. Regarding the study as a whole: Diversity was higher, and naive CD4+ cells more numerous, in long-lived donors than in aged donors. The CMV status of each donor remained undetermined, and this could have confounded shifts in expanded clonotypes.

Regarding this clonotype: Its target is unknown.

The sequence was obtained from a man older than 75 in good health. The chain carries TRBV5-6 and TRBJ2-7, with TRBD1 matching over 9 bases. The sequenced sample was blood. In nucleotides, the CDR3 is TGTGCCAGCAGCGAAAAGACAGGGGGAAGCTACTACGAGCAGTACTTC. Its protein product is CASSEKTGGSYYEQYF.